The 23 T cell receptor beta chains below come from one sample, sequenced in a study of blood T cells in healthy people across ages. A second PCR, run for roughly 7 to 12 cycles, used a sample-barcoded 5' primer plus a J-beta primer mix. TCRdb called the 5' RACE reads again in MiXCR, with one record for every CDR3 protein. The sample shows 700,000 or so distinct CDR3 sequences, over 20% of them seen only once. Source material: blood. These receptors were taken from a man in his 70s in good health.

A few counts support this clonotype. The chain carries TRBV5-1 and TRBJ2-5; D unclear. V shed 0 bases and J shed 2 bases, with 8 bases lying between them. The V gene's germline CDR1 is SGHRS and CDR2 YFSETQ. The CDR3 runs to 14 residues. The CDR3 coding sequence is TGCGCCAGCAGCTTGGTTTCTCTTCAAGAGACCCAGTACTTC. As protein: CASSLVSLQETQYF. The whole variable domain, remainder taken from reference TRBV5-1 and TRBJ2-5, is KAGVTQTPRYLIKTRGQQVTLSCSPISGHRSVSWYQQTPGQGLQFLFEYFSETQRNKGNFPGRFSGRQFSNSRSEMNVSTLELGDSALYLCASSLVSLQETQYFGPGTRLLVL.

Concerning this clonotype: Relative to the germline gene, one junction end is altered; a read error may explain this. V usage is TRBV6-1 and J usage is TRBJ1-1; a weak D match, TRBD1 (5 bases). This CDR3 region has 14 residues. Germline V CDR1 and CDR2: MNHNS, SASEGT. This chain's CDR3 is CASNEGWGNTEAFF. In DNA, the CDR3 is TGTGCCAGCAATGAAGGGTGGGGCAACACTGAAGCTTTCTTT.

This clonotype was recorded a few times. The chain carries TRBV12-3 or TRBV12-4 and TRBJ2-1, with a possible D match to TRBD2 (6 bases). Trimming stripped 10 bases from V and 4 bases from J, with 14 bases between. The CDR3 totals 13 residues. CDR3 protein: CATGTGVYNEQFF. DNA for the CDR3: TGTGCCACCGGGACTGGAGTGTACAATGAGCAGTTCTTC.

Remarks on this clonotype: Given the absence of the conserved phenylalanine or tryptophan at the CDR3 end, a read error is likely. This rearrangement joins TRBV12-3 or TRBV12-4 to TRBJ2-3; D may be TRBD1 or TRBD2 (5 bases each). V was cut by 4 bases and J by 5 bases, with 13 bases left in between. CDR3 size: 14 residues. CDR3 sequence reads: CASSSGPRGDTQYL. CDR3 coding DNA: TGTGCCAGCAGTTCGGGACCGAGGGGAGATACGCAGTATCTT.

This clonotype was observed a few times. The genes are TRBV20-1 and TRBJ2-7, with 9 bases aligning to TRBD1. The CDR3 loop spans 13 amino acids. Germline CDR1 and CDR2: DFQATT and SNEGSKA (reference sequence). With 2 bases clipped from V and 6 bases from J, the junction kept 5 bases outside the gene matches. The CDR3 region has the DNA TGCAGTGCTAGATGGGACAGGGTTTCCGAGCAGTACTTC. Protein sequence: CSARWDRVSEQYF.

V and J are TRBV12-3 or TRBV12-4 and TRBJ2-1, with 12 nucleotides matching TRBD2. This CDR3 has 16 residues. V trimming: 5 bases; J trimming: 3 bases; junction bases outside the gene matches: 5. The chain's CDR3 is CASSMTSGGFYNEQFF. The CDR3 coding sequence is TGTGCCAGCAGTATGACTAGCGGGGGCTTCTACAATGAGCAGTTCTTC.

This clonotype has more than one count but fewer than ten. The chain is built from TRBV2 and TRBJ2-5; no clear D. Germline CDR1 is SNHLY and CDR2 is FYNNEI. V lost 8 bases, J lost 6 bases, and 7 bases lay in between. There are 10 residues in the CDR3. This chain's CDR3 is CASLHQTQYF. The CDR3 DNA sequence: TGTGCCAGCCTACACCAGACCCAGTACTTC.

The genes are TRBV28 and TRBJ2-1, with 7 bases matching TRBD1. The J call may be faulty, since TRBJ2-5 better matches the DNA end. CDR3 size: 15 residues. CDR1 and CDR2 from the germline V gene are MDHEN and SYDVKM. CDR3 amino acids: CASSASTGVQETQYF. The CDR3, as DNA: TGTGCCAGCAGCGCCAGCACAGGGGTTCAAGAGACCCAGTACTTC.

A note on this clonotype: A much larger clone lies a single base off, so this may be a read error. The chain recombines TRBV29-1 with TRBJ1-1; D is ambiguous. There are 11 residues in the CDR3. CDR1 and CDR2 from the germline V gene are SQVTM and ANQGSEA. The CDR3 loop is CSARVYSEALF. DNA of the CDR3: TGCAGCGCGCGGGTTTATAGTGAAGCTCTCTTT. Complete variable domain (other parts from reference TRBV29-1 and TRBJ1-1): SAVISQKPSRDICQRGTSLTIQCQVDSQVTMMFWYRQQPGQSLTLIATANQGSEATYESGFVIDKFPISRPNLTFSTLTVSNMSPEDSSIYLCSARVYSEALFGQGTRLTVV.

This clonotype was counted only a few times. V gene TRBV20-1 combines with J gene TRBJ2-7; D unresolved. Near its end, the DNA agrees better with TRBJ2-1, so the J call may be wrong. The germline V gene encodes CDR1 DFQATT and CDR2 SNEGSKA (reference sequence). This CDR3 region has 13 residues. The CDR3 bases are TGCAGTGCTAGCGGAATATACTCAAGGGAGCAGTTCTTC. Translated: CSASGIYSREQFF.

The chain carries TRBV7-8 and TRBJ1-2, with TRBD1 as a possible D gene (6 bases). The V gene's germline CDR1 is SGHVS and CDR2 FQNEAQ. The CDR3 length is 14 residues. The V end lost 5 bases, the J end lost 5 bases, and 15 bases lay between the germline ends. The DNA for the CDR3 is TGTGCCAGCAGCGGATCGGACAGATTTTATGGCTACACCTTC. Its translation is CASSGSDRFYGYTF. Based on the CDR3 plus reference TRBV7-8 and TRBJ1-2, the full variable domain is GAGVSQSPRYKVAKRGQDVALRCDPISGHVSLFWYQQALGQGPEFLTYFQNEAQLDKSGLPSDRFFAERPEGSVSTLKIQRTQQEDSAVYLCASSGSDRFYGYTFGSGTRLTVV.

This clonotype was counted only a few times. The chain links TRBV7-3 to TRBJ2-1; D remains unclear. Germline V CDR1 and CDR2: SGHTA, FQGTGA. This CDR3 is built from 17 residues. The V gene lost 0 bases and the J gene lost 1 base, with 13 bases spanning the gap. For the CDR3, the DNA is TGTGCCAGCAGCTTAACGGATGTAAGCTCATCCTACAATGAGCAGTTCTTC. It specifies CASSLTDVSSSYNEQFF.

This chain joins TRBV7-2 and TRBJ2-3, with a weak D call TRBD2 (6 bases). CDR1 is SGHTA, CDR2 FQGNSA, per germline. The CDR3 consists of 15 residues. Trimming removed 7 bases from V and 2 bases from J, with 16 bases in between. CDR3 amino acids: CASIRNGLYTDTQYF. Here the CDR3 DNA reads TGTGCCAGCATCAGAAACGGACTATACACAGATACGCAGTATTTT.

The chain carries TRBV5-1 and TRBJ1-3, with D perhaps matching TRBD1 (6 bases). The CDR3 spans 17 residues. Germline V gene sequence: CDR1 SGHRS, CDR2 YFSETQ. V was clipped by 1 base and J by 4 bases, with 18 bases between them. The CDR3 spells CASSLTSQGPGGNTIYF. The CDR3 DNA sequence: TGCGCCAGCAGCTTGACGAGCCAGGGGCCGGGCGGAAACACCATATATTTT.

This clonotype occurred a few times. The J gene is TRBJ2-3, the V gene TRBV20-1; 8 bases are shared with TRBD2. The germline V gene has CDR1 DFQATT and CDR2 SNEGSKA (reference sequence). The junction had 11 bases not matched to a gene; V was cut back by 2 bases and J by 7 bases. This CDR3 has 15 amino acids. The CDR3 loop is CSARPPGAGENTQYF. CDR3 nucleotide sequence: TGCAGTGCTAGACCCCCGGGAGCGGGGGAGAATACGCAGTATTTT.

The CDR3 loop is CASSLFSGTPYGYTF. The CDR3 DNA is TGTGCCAGCAGCTTATTCTCGGGGACCCCCTATGGCTACACCTTC. The chain links TRBV7-2 to TRBJ1-2, with D perhaps TRBD1 (5 bases). CDR3 length: 15 amino acids. V was clipped by 2 bases and J by 4 bases, with 14 bases between them. CDR1 and CDR2 from the germline V gene are SGHTA and FQGNSA.

This chain connects TRBV18 to TRBJ1-2; D remains ambiguous. The germline V gene encodes CDR1 KGHSH and CDR2 LQKENI. This CDR3 is 15 amino acids long. Trimming removed 0 bases from V and 8 bases from J, with 16 bases in between. The CDR3 sequence is CASSPPRAEPRGYTF. The CDR3 DNA reads TGTGCCAGCTCACCACCGAGGGCGGAACCACGGGGCTACACCTTC.

This clonotype has a handful of counts. The rearrangement uses TRBV6-5 and TRBJ2-5, with D unresolved. The better agreement between TRBJ2-1 and the DNA end casts doubt on the J call. CDR1 is MNHEY and CDR2 is SVGAGI in the germline V gene. This CDR3 spans 11 amino acids. CDR3 region: CASTFLDEQFF. The CDR3 nucleotides read TGTGCCAGCACGTTTCTGGATGAGCAGTTCTTC.

The gene calls are TRBV20-1 and TRBJ1-4; weak D call: TRBD1 (6 bases). CDR1 is DFQATT, CDR2 SNEGSKA, per germline (reference sequence). Trimming removed 6 bases at V and 2 bases at J, with 19 bases between. CDR3 length equals 16 residues. The CDR3 is CSAQGGGDATNEKLFF. The CDR3 DNA reads as TGCAGTGCCCAAGGGGGAGGGGATGCGACTAATGAAAAACTGTTTTTT.

This rearrangement joins TRBV7-2 to TRBJ2-3, with unresolved D. Germline V CDR1 and CDR2: SGHTA, FQGNSA. Trimming took off 0 bases at V and 5 bases at J, with 15 bases between the two ends. There are 16 residues in the CDR3. The CDR3 nucleotides read TGTGCCAGCAGCTTAGCCCCAATTGCGATTATAGATACGCAGTATTTT. As protein: CASSLAPIAIIDTQYF. The full variable domain, in which reference TRBV7-2 and TRBJ2-3 provide the parts outside the CDR3, is GAGVSQSPSNKVTEKGKDVELRCDPISGHTALYWYRQSLGQGLEFLIYFQGNSAPDKSGLPSDRFSAERTGGSVSTLTIQRTQQEDSAVYLCASSLAPIAIIDTQYFGPGTRLTVL.

This clonotype was recorded a few times. The junction differs from germline at one of its ends, possibly a read error. This chain uses TRBV3-1 with TRBJ1-4; unclear D gene. CDR3 size: 14 residues. Germline CDR1 LGHDT, CDR2 YNNKEL (reference sequence). CDR3 coding DNA: TGTGCCAGCAGCCAAGTATCAGCGAATGAAAAACTGCTTTTT. As protein: CASSQVSANEKLLF.

The sample holds many counts of this clonotype. The genes are TRBV5-5 and TRBJ2-3; no clear D. Looked up from germline, CDR1 is SGHKS and CDR2 is YYEKEE (reference sequence). The V end lost 0 bases, the J end lost 0 bases, and 5 bases lay between the germline ends. The CDR3 spans 14 residues. CDR3: CASSLAVSTDTQYF. As DNA, the CDR3 is TGTGCCAGCAGCTTGGCCGTCAGCACAGATACGCAGTATTTT.

This chain joins TRBV28 and TRBJ1-3; D is uncertain. V was trimmed by 11 bases and J by 4 bases, leaving 27 bases between them. CDR3 size: 17 residues. Germline V gene sequence: CDR1 MDHEN, CDR2 SYDVKM. The DNA of the CDR3 is TGTGCCCTCCCGATTTCGGACGGCGGTTTTAGGGGAAACACCATATATTTT. It is translated as CALPISDGGFRGNTIYF.